The clone carrying this T cell receptor (beta chain) appeared a single time. Its antigen is currently unknown. This sample also contains other DNA sequences that code for the same CDR3. The source of the sample is a study of shared clonotypes between healthy human individuals. Findings and limits, study-wide: The rarefaction results pointed to incomplete sorted-subset sequencing despite large depth.

The investigators split CD4+ cells into a CD45RA+ naive subset and a CD45RA-negative memory subset. The data were produced by immunoSEQ multiplex PCR, yet TCRdb's version contains in-frame clones alone and is incomplete. This sample has 2.3 million or so clones, with more than 85% found just once. From germline, CDR1 is MDHEN and CDR2 SYDVKM. V lost 4 bases and J lost 4, with 8 bases in between. The CDR3 loop spans 12 amino acids. The sequence was collected from a man between 18 and 35 years old in good health. Some clones in this sample may be carry-over from other donors' samples. The sequenced material came from naive CD4+ T cells from PBMCs. The subset here: CD45RA+ positively selected. The chain joins TRBV28 to TRBJ2-7; D ambiguous. The DNA of the CDR3 is TGTGCCAGCAGTTCCCCGGGTTACGAGCAGTACTTC. It translates to CASSSPGYEQYF. Full variable domain (rest looked up from reference TRBV28 and TRBJ2-7): DVKVTQSSRYLVKRTGEKVFLECVQDMDHENMFWYRQDPGLGLRLIYFSYDVKMKEKGDIPEGYSVSREKKERFSLILESASTNQTSMYLCASSSPGYEQYFGPGTRLTVT.